A selection of T cell receptor beta chains follows, all from one sample in a study of blood T cell repertoires in COVID-19. The repertoire was sequenced with immunoSEQ multiplex PCR; TCRdb's copy has only in-frame clones and lacks some. The table includes 240,000 or so clones, around 83% detected once. Sequencing was done on a sample of peripheral blood. These receptors were obtained from a woman in her late teens or twenties with acute or convalescent COVID-19. Each CDR3 is given with its conserved first and last residue. The D gene is left open where the match is weak. Clone sizes are given selectively: once, few, many, or a class where the clone is expanded.

abundance: many
j_gene: TRBJ2-2
d_gene: TRBD2
v_gene: TRBV19
CDR3nt: TGTGCCAGTAGTATGTCGCGCGGGAGCCCCGTTTTGGACGGGGAGCTGTTTTTT
CDR3aa: CASSMSRGSPVLDGELFF

abundance: -
j_gene: TRBJ2-5
d_gene: TRBD2
v_gene: TRBV18
CDR3nt: TGTGCCAGCTCGCCCGGGACTAGGATACAAGAGACCCAGTACTTC
CDR3aa: CASSPGTRIQETQYF

abundance: -
j_gene: TRBJ1-2
d_gene: TRBD1
v_gene: TRBV19
CDR3nt: TGTGCCAGTAAATTAGGTGGACAGGGGAAATTGGACTATGGCTACACCTTC
CDR3aa: CASKLGGQGKLDYGYTF

abundance: -
j_gene: TRBJ2-1
d_gene: TRBD2
v_gene: TRBV6-5
CDR3nt: TGTGCCAGCAGTTACTCGCGGGCGGGAGAGGGATATGAGCAGTTCTTC
CDR3aa: CASSYSRAGEGYEQFF

abundance: -
j_gene: TRBJ2-7
d_gene: -
v_gene: TRBV2
CDR3nt: TGTGCCAGCAGTGAAGCGGGAGGCGCCTACGAGCAGTACTTC
CDR3aa: CASSEAGGAYEQYF

abundance: -
j_gene: TRBJ2-7
d_gene: TRBD2
v_gene: TRBV7-9
CDR3nt: TGTGCCAGCAGCCTATCGACTAGCGGGAGCATTAGCGAGCAGTACTTC
CDR3aa: CASSLSTSGSISEQYF

abundance: -
j_gene: TRBJ1-1
d_gene: -
v_gene: TRBV20-1
CDR3nt: TGCAGTGCCAAACTGGGAGGAGGAGCTTTCTTT
CDR3aa: CSAKLGGGAFF

abundance: -
j_gene: TRBJ1-2
d_gene: TRBD1
v_gene: TRBV13
CDR3nt: TGTGCCAGCAGCTTTTTAACAGGGGGCGATGGCTACACCTTC
CDR3aa: CASSFLTGGDGYTF

abundance: -
j_gene: TRBJ1-2
d_gene: -
v_gene: TRBV12-3/TRBV12-4
CDR3nt: TGTGCCAGCAGTTTAACAGCTAACTATGGCTACACCTTC
CDR3aa: CASSLTANYGYTF

abundance: -
j_gene: TRBJ1-6
d_gene: TRBD1
v_gene: TRBV3-1/TRBV3-2
CDR3nt: TGTGCCAGCAGCCCCCCGCAGGGGGTTCAGCCCCTCCACTTT
CDR3aa: CASSPPQGVQPLHF

abundance: -
j_gene: TRBJ1-5
d_gene: TRBD1
v_gene: TRBV30
CDR3nt: TGTGCCTGGAGCGCCACGGGACAGGCAGACTATTACAATCAGCCCCAGCATTTT
CDR3aa: CAWSATGQADYYNQPQHF

abundance: -
j_gene: TRBJ2-3
d_gene: TRBD2
v_gene: TRBV7-9
CDR3nt: TGTGCCAGCAGGACTAGCGGGTGGACAGATACGCAGTATTTT
CDR3aa: CASRTSGWTDTQYF

abundance: -
j_gene: TRBJ2-7
d_gene: -
v_gene: TRBV4-3
CDR3nt: TGCGCCAGCAGCCAATCCGGAGGCTATGCAAACACCGGGCAGTACTTC
CDR3aa: CASSQSGGYANTGQYF

abundance: -
j_gene: TRBJ1-2
d_gene: -
v_gene: TRBV12-2
CDR3nt: TGTGCAAGTCGCAGGACAGGTCCTAGGGGTAACTATGGCTACACCTTC
CDR3aa: CASRRTGPRGNYGYTF

abundance: -
j_gene: TRBJ2-5
d_gene: -
v_gene: TRBV27
CDR3nt: TGTGCCAGCAGTCCTCGCATCCAGGGCCAAGAGACCCAGTACTTC
CDR3aa: CASSPRIQGQETQYF

abundance: -
j_gene: TRBJ2-1
d_gene: TRBD2
v_gene: TRBV6-6
CDR3nt: TGTGCCAGCAGACCGACTAGCGGCTCCTACAATGAGCAGTTCTTC
CDR3aa: CASRPTSGSYNEQFF

abundance: -
j_gene: TRBJ1-2
d_gene: -
v_gene: TRBV4-3
CDR3nt: TGCGCCAGCAGCCAAGGTTGGGGGGAAGCTAACTATGGCTACACCTTC
CDR3aa: CASSQGWGEANYGYTF

abundance: -
j_gene: TRBJ1-2
d_gene: -
v_gene: TRBV2
CDR3nt: TGTGCCAGCTGTCCGCAGTTAAACTATGGCTACACCTTC
CDR3aa: CASCPQLNYGYTF

abundance: -
j_gene: TRBJ2-6
d_gene: -
v_gene: TRBV5-8
CDR3nt: TGTGCCAGCAGCTTGGGCGCGGCTCATCCCTCTGGGGCCAACGTCCTGACTTTC
CDR3aa: CASSLGAAHPSGANVLTF

abundance: once
j_gene: TRBJ2-7
d_gene: -
v_gene: TRBV27
CDR3nt: TGTGCCAGCAGTTTACGGCTAGCACCCTACGAGCAGTACTTC
CDR3aa: CASSLRLAPYEQYF

abundance: -
j_gene: TRBJ2-3
d_gene: -
v_gene: TRBV28
CDR3nt: TGTGCCAGCACTCTGGGGGCATCGGGCACAGATACGCAGTATTTT
CDR3aa: CASTLGASGTDTQYF

abundance: -
j_gene: TRBJ2-7
d_gene: -
v_gene: TRBV11-2
CDR3nt: TGTGCCAGCAGCCCAGGCCCTAGCAGGAGCTCCTACGAGCAGTACTTC
CDR3aa: CASSPGPSRSSYEQYF

abundance: -
j_gene: TRBJ2-1
d_gene: -
v_gene: TRBV13
CDR3nt: TGTGCCAGCAGCTTAGCGCTCAAACTCCAAGGGGGCAATGAGCAGTTCTTC
CDR3aa: CASSLALKLQGGNEQFF

abundance: -
j_gene: TRBJ2-1
d_gene: -
v_gene: TRBV4-2
CDR3nt: TGTGCCAGCAGCCAAGTCGGGATTTCTGACAATGAGCAGTTCTTC
CDR3aa: CASSQVGISDNEQFF

abundance: -
j_gene: TRBJ2-3
d_gene: TRBD2
v_gene: TRBV27
CDR3nt: TGTGCCAGCAGGTGGGGGAGGGGACTAGCCGGCGATACGCAGTATTTT
CDR3aa: CASRWGRGLAGDTQYF